These 2 T cell receptor beta chains share one sample of origin, sequenced in a study of blood T cell repertoires in COVID-19. The data were produced by immunoSEQ multiplex PCR, yet TCRdb's version contains in-frame clones alone and is incomplete. Here the sample spans about 180,000 clones, nearly 80% being singletons. Sequencing was done on a sample of PBMCs or T cells enriched from blood (not recorded which). These receptors originate from a man aged 55-75 years who had been exposed to COVID-19.

The genes are TRBV7-6 and TRBJ2-2; 9 bases align to TRBD2. The junction had 10 bases not matched to a gene; V was cut back by 5 bases and J by 3 bases. CDR3 length: 17 residues. CDR1 and CDR2 from the germline V gene are SGHVS and FNYEAQ. CDR3 nucleotides: TGTGCCAGCAGCCCCGTTGGCGGGAGGGCCGACACCGGGGAGCTGTTTTTT. Its protein product is CASSPVGGRADTGELFF.

A remark on this clone: A much larger clone is a single base away; this may be a read error. The chain carries TRBV19 and TRBJ2-7; TRBD2 might be the D (5 bases). This CDR3 has 10 amino acids. Looked up from germline, CDR1 is LNHDA and CDR2 is SQIVND (reference sequence). For the CDR3, the DNA is TGTGCCACCGGGAACTACAAGCAGTACTTC. Translation: CATGNYKQYF.